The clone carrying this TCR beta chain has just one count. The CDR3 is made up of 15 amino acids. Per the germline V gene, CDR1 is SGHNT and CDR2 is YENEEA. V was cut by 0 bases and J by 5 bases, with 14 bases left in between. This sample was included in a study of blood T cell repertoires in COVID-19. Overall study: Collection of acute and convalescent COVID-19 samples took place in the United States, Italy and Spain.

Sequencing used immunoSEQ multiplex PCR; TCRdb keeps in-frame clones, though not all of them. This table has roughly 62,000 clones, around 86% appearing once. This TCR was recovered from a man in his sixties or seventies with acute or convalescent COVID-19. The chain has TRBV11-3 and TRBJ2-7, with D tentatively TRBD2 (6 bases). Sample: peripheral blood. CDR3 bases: TGTGCCAGCAGCTTAGATCCCGGGAGTAGCCACGAGCAGTACTTC. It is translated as CASSLDPGSSHEQYF.